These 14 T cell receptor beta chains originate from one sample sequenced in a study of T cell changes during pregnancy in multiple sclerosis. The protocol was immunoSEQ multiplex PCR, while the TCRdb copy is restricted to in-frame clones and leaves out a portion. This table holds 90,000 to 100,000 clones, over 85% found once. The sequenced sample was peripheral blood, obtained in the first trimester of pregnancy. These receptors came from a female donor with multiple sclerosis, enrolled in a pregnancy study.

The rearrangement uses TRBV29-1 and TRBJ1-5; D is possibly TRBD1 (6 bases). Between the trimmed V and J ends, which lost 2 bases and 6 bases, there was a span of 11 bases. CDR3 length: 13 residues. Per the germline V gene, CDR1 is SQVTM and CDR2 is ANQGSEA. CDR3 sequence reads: CSVEQQGAQPQHF. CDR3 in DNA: TGCAGCGTTGAACAACAGGGAGCTCAGCCCCAGCATTTT.

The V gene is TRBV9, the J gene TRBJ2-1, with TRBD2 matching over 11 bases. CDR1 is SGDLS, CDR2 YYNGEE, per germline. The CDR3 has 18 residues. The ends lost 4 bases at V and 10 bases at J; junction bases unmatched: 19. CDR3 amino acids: CASSLTPTSGGAQGEQFF. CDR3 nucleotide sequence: TGTGCCAGCAGCCTCACTCCCACTAGCGGGGGAGCCCAGGGCGAGCAGTTCTTC.

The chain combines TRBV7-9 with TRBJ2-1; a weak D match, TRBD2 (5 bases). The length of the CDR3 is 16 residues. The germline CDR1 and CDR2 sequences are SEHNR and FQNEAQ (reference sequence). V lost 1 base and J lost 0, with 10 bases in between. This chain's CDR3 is CASSLGGFRSYNEQFF. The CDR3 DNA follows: TGTGCCAGCAGCTTAGGCGGGTTTCGCTCCTACAATGAGCAGTTCTTC.

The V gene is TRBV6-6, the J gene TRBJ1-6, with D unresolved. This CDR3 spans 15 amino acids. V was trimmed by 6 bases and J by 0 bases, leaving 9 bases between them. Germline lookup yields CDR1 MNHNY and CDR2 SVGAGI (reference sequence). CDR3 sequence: CASSAMSSYNSPLHF. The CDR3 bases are TGTGCCAGCAGCGCGATGAGCTCCTATAATTCACCCCTCCACTTT.

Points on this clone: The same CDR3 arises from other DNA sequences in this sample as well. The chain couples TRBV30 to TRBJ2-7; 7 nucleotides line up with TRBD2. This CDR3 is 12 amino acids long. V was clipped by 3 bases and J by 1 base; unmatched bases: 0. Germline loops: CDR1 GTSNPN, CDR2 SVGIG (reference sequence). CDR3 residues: CAWRGGSYEQYF. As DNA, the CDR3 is TGTGCCTGGAGGGGGGGGTCCTACGAGCAGTACTTC.

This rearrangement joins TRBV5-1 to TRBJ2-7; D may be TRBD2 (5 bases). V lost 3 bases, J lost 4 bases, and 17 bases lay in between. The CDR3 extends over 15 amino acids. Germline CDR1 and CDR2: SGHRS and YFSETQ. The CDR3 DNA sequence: TGCGCCAGCAGCTCCGAGAGCGGCCCCCTTTACGAGCAGTACTTC. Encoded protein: CASSSESGPLYEQYF.

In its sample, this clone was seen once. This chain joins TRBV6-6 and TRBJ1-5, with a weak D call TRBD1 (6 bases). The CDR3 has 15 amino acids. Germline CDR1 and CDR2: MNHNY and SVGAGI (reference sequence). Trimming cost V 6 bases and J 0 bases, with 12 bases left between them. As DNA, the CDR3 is TGTGCCAGCAGCCTACAGGGACATAGCAATCAGCCCCAGCATTTT. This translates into CASSLQGHSNQPQHF.

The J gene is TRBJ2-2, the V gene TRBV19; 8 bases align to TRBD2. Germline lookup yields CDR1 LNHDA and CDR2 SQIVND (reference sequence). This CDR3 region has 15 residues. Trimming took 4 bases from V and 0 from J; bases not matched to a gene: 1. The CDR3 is CASSRGLANTGELFF. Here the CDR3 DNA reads TGTGCCAGTAGTAGGGGACTAGCGAACACCGGGGAGCTGTTTTTT.

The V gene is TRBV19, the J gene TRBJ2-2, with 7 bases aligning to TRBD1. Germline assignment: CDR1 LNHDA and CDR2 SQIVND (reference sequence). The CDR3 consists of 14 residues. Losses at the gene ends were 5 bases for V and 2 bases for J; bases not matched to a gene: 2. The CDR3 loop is CASSWDRNTGELFF. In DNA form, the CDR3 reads TGTGCCAGTAGTTGGGACAGAAACACCGGGGAGCTGTTTTTT.

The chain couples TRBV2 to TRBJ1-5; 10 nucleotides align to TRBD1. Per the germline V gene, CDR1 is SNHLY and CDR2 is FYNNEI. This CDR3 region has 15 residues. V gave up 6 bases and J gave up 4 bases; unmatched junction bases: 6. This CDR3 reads CASSRDRGSNQPQHF. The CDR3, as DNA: TGTGCCAGCAGCCGGGACAGGGGATCAAATCAGCCCCAGCATTTT.

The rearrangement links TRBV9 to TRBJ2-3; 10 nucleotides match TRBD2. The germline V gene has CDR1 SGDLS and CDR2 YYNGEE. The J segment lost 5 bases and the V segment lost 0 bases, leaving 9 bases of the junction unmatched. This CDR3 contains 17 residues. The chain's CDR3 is CASSVDQAGGPVDTQYF. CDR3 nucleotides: TGTGCCAGCAGCGTAGATCAAGCGGGGGGGCCGGTAGATACGCAGTATTTT. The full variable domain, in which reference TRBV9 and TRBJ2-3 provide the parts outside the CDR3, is DSGVTQTPKHLITATGQRVTLRCSPRSGDLSVYWYQQSLDQGLQFLIQYYNGEERAKGNILERFSAQQFPDLHSELNLSSLELGDSALYFCASSVDQAGGPVDTQYFGPGTRLTVL.

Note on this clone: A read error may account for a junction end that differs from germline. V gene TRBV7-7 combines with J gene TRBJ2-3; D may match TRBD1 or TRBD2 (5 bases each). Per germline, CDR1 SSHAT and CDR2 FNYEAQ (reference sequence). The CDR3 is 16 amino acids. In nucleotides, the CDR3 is TGTGCTAGCAGCTTAGCGCACGCAGGGATCACAGATACGCAGTATTTT. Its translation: CASSLAHAGITDTQYF.

The CDR3 bases are TGCAGCGTTGAACCCCGGGTCGGCCCCAATGAGCAGTTCTTC. It yields the protein CSVEPRVGPNEQFF. The chain links TRBV29-1 to TRBJ2-1; no firm D call. The CDR3 has 14 amino acids. V lost 2 bases, J lost 6 bases, and 14 bases lay in between. Germline loops: CDR1 SQVTM, CDR2 ANQGSEA.

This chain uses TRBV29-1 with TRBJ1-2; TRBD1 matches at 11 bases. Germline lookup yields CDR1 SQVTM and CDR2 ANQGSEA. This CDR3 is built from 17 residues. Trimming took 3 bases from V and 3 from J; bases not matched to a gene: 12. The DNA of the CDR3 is TGCAGCGTTGAGGCACTTCGACGGGACAGGGGGGACTATGGCTACACCTTC. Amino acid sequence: CSVEALRRDRGDYGYTF. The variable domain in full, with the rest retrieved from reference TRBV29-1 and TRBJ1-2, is SAVISQKPSRDICQRGTSLTIQCQVDSQVTMMFWYRQQPGQSLTLIATANQGSEATYESGFVIDKFPISRPNLTFSTLTVSNMSPEDSSIYLCSVEALRRDRGDYGYTFGSGTRLTVV.